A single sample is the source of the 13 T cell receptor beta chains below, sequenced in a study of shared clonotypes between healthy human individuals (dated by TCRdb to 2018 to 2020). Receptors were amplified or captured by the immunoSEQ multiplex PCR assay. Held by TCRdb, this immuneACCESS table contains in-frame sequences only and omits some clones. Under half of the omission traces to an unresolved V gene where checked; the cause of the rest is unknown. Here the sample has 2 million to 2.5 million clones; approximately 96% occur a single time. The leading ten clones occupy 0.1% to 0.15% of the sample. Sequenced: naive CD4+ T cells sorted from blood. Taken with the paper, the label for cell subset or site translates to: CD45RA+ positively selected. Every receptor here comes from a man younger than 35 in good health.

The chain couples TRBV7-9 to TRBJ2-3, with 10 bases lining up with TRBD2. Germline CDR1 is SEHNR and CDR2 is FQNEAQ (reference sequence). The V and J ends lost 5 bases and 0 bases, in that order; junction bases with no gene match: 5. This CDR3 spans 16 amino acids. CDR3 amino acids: CASSHGLAASTDTQYF. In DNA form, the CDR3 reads TGTGCCAGCAGCCACGGACTAGCGGCTAGCACAGATACGCAGTATTTT.

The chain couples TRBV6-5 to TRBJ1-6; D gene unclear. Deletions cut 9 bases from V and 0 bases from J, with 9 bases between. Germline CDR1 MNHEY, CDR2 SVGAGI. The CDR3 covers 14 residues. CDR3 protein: CASCRSSYNSPLHF. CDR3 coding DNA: TGTGCCAGTTGTAGGAGCTCCTATAATTCACCCCTCCACTTT.

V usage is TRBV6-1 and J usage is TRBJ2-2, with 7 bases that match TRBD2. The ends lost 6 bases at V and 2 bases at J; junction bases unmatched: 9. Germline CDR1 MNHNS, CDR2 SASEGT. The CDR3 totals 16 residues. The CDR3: CASSERPGLNTGELFF. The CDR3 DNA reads TGTGCCAGCAGCGAACGGCCGGGACTAAACACCGGGGAGCTGTTTTTT.

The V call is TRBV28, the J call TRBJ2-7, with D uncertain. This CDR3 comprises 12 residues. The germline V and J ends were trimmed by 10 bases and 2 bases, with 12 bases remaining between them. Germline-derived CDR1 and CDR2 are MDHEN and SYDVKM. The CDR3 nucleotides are TGTGCCATCTCAAGGGTAACCTACGAGCAGTACTTC. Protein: CAISRVTYEQYF.

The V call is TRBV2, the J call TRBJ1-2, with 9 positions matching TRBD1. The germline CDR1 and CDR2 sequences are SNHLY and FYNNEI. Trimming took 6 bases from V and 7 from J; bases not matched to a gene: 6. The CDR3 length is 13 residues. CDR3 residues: CASRGQGGRGYTF. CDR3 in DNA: TGTGCCAGCAGGGGACAGGGCGGTCGTGGCTACACCTTC. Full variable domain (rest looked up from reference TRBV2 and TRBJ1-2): EPEVTQTPSHQVTQMGQEVILRCVPISNHLYFYWYRQILGQKVEFLVSFYNNEISEKSEIFDDQFSVERPDGSNFTLKIRSTKLEDSAMYFCASRGQGGRGYTFGSGTRLTVV.

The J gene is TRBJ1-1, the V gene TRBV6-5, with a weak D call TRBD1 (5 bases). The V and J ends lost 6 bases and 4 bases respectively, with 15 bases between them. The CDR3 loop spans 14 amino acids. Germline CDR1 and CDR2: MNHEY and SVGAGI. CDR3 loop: CASRKRQTSTEAFF. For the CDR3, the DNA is TGTGCCAGCAGGAAAAGACAGACAAGCACTGAAGCTTTCTTT.

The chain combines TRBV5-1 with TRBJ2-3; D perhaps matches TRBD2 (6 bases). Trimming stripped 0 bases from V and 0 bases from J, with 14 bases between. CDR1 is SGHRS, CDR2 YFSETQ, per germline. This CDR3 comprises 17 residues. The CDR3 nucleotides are TGCGCCAGCAGCTTGGGCGGAACTAGCCCCAGCACAGATACGCAGTATTTT. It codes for CASSLGGTSPSTDTQYF.

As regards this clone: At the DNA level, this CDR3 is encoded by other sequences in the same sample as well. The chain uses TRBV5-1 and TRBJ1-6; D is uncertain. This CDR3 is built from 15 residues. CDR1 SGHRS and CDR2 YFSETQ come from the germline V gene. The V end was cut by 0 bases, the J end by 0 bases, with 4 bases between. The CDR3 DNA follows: TGCGCCAGCAGCTTGGGCAGCTCCTATAATTCACCCCTCCACTTT. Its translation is CASSLGSSYNSPLHF.

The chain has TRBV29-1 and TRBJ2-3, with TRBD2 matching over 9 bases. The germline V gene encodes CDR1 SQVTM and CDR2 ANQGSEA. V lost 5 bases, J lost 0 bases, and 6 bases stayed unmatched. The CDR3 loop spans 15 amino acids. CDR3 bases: TGCAGCGTTCCAGGAGCGGGGGGCAGCACAGATACGCAGTATTTT. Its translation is CSVPGAGGSTDTQYF.

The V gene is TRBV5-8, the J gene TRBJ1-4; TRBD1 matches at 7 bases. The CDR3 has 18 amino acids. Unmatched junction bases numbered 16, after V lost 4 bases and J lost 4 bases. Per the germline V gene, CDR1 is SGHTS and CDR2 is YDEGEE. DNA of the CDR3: TGTGCCAGCAGCCGGACCATTGTAGGAGGGACAGTTAATGAAAAACTGTTTTTT. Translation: CASSRTIVGGTVNEKLFF.

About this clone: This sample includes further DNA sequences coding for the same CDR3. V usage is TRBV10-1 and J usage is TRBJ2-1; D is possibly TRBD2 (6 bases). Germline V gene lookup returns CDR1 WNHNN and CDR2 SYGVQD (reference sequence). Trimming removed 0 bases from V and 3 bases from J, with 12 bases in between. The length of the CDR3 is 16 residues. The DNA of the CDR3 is TGCGCCAGCAGTGAGTCGAGAGGGACTCTCTACAATGAGCAGTTCTTC. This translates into CASSESRGTLYNEQFF.

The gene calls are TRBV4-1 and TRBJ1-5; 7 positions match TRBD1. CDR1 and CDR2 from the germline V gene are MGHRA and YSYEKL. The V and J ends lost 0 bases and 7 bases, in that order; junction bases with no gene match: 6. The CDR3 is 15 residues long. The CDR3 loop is CASSQDQGERQPQHF. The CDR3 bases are TGCGCCAGCAGCCAAGATCAGGGGGAAAGACAGCCCCAGCATTTT.

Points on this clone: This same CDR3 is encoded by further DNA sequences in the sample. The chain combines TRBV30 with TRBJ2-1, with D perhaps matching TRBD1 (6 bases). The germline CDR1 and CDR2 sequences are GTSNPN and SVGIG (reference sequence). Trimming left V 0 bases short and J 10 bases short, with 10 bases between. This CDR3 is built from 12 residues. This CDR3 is CAWSVQGLEQFF. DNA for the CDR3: TGTGCCTGGAGTGTCCAGGGGCTAGAGCAGTTCTTC. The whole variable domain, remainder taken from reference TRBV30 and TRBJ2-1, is SQTIHQWPATLVQPVGSPLSLECTVEGTSNPNLYWYRQAAGRGLQLLFYSVGIGQISSEVPQNLSASRPQDRQFILSSKKLLLSDSGFYLCAWSVQGLEQFFGPGTRLTVL.